The present T cell receptor beta chain was sequenced within a study of blood T cell repertoires in COVID-19. Whole-study context: Acute and convalescent COVID-19 samples came from the United States, Italy and Spain.

The germline CDR1 and CDR2 sequences are SGHRS and YFSETQ. Between the trimmed V and J ends, which lost 0 bases and 2 bases, there was a span of 6 bases. The CDR3 is 13 residues long. The table came from immunoSEQ multiplex PCR; TCRdb's copy has only in-frame clones and leaves some out. The sample holds roughly 100,000 clones; roughly nine tenths are singletons and the top ten take roughly 1.8%. The TCR originated in a human donor with active COVID-19. The donor label of this sample is uncertain. The rearrangement uses TRBV5-1 and TRBJ2-7; D not certain. Material: peripheral blood. The CDR3, as DNA: TGCGCCAGCAGCTTGGTACAGACCTACGAGCAGTACTTC. As protein: CASSLVQTYEQYF.